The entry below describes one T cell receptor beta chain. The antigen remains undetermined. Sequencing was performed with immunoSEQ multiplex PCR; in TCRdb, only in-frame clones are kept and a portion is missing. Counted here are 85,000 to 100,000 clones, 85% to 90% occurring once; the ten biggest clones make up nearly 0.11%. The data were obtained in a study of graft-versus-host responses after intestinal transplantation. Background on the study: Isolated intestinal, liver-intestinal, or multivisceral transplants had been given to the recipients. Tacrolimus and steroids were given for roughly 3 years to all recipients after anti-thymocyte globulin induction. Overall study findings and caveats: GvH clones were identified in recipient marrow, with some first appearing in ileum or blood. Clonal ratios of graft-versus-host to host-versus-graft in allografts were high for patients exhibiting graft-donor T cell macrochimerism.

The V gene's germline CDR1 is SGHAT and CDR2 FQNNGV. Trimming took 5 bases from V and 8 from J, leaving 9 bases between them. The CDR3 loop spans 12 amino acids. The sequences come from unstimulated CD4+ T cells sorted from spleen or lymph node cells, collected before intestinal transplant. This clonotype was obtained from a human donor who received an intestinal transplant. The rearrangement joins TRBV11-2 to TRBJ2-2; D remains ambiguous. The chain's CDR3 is CASSPPRGELFF. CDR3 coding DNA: TGTGCCAGCAGCCCCCCGAGGGGGGAGCTGTTTTTT.